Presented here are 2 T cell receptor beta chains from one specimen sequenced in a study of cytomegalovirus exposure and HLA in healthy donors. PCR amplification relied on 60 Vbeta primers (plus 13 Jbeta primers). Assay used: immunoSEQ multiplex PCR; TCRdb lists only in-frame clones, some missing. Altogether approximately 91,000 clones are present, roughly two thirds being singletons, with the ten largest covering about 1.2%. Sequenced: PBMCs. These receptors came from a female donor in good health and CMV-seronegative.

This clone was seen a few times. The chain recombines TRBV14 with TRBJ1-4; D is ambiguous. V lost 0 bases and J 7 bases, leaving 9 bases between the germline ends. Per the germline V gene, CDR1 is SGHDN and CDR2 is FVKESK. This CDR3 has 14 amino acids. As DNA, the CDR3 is TGTGCCAGCAGCCAAGATCTTAGATCTGAAAAACTGTTTTTT. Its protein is CASSQDLRSEKLFF.

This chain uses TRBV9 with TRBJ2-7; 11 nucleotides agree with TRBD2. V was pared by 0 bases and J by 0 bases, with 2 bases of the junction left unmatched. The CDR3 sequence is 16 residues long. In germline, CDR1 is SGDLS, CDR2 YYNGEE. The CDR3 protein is CASSVGGLAVSYEQYF. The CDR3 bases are TGTGCCAGCAGCGTAGGGGGACTAGCGGTCTCCTACGAGCAGTACTTC.